What follows describes a single T cell receptor beta chain. What it binds is not known. The sample is drawn from a study of graft-versus-host responses after intestinal transplantation. Overall study context: Anti-thymocyte globulin induction was given to all recipients, followed by tacrolimus and steroids for three to four years. Study observations and caveats: Individuals who had graft-donor T cell macrochimerism had allografts that showed high graft-versus-host to host-versus-graft clonal ratios.

Germline V gene lookup returns CDR1 MNHNY and CDR2 SVGAGI (reference sequence). The CDR3 has 14 amino acids. The germline V and J ends were trimmed by 6 bases and 4 bases, with 15 bases remaining between them. Sequencing used immunoSEQ multiplex PCR; TCRdb keeps in-frame clones, though not all of them. The data contain about 40,000 clones, less than 95% of them seen just once; the ten biggest clones take up about 2.5%. The J gene is TRBJ1-2, the V gene TRBV6-6; D ambiguous. The specimen was PBMCs, collected approximately 300 days after intestinal transplant. The clonotype comes from a human patient who received an intestinal transplant, so some T cells may come from the graft donor. The CDR3 coding sequence is TGTGCCAGCAGCTACGCGACCGAAGTCTATGGCTACACCTTC. Protein product: CASSYATEVYGYTF.